This TCR beta chain stems from a study of shared clonotypes between healthy human individuals. Study processing details: Filtering differed because ImmunoSEQ produced junction-only sequences that carried no quality scores. Sequencing used immunoSEQ multiplex PCR; TCRdb keeps in-frame clones, though not all of them. V, J and clone size were drawn from that table, and D and trimming were deduced from the DNA. The sample includes hundreds of thousands of clones, 74% of them seen just once. V lost 5 bases, J lost 0 bases, and 9 bases stayed unmatched. The CDR3 is 16 residues long. Germline assignment: CDR1 MNHNY and CDR2 SVGAGI (reference sequence). About this clone: Antigen specificity is unknown.

Whole-study findings and limits: A reduction in generation probabilities was seen for non-shared clonotypes relative to those shared by all four donors. Researchers found naive subsets generally carried larger estimated richness than memory subsets. Naive CD4 clonotypes were shared across a few donors at about 5.2%.

The chain combines TRBV6-6 with TRBJ2-7; the match to TRBD1 covers 8 bases. This sequence originates from a woman aged 25 to 39 in good health. Sequencing used memory CD4+ T cells sorted from blood. Stated subset: CD45RA-negative fraction. This chain's CDR3 is CASSQDGQGTSYEQYF. CDR3 bases: TGTGCCAGCAGTCAAGACGGACAGGGAACCTCCTACGAGCAGTACTTC.